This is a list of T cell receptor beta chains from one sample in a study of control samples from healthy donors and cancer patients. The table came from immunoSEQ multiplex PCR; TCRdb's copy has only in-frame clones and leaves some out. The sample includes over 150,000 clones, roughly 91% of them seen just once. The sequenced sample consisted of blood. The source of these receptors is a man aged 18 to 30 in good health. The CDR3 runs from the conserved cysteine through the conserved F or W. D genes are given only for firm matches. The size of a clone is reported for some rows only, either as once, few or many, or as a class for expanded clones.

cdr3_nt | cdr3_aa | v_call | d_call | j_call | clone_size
TGTGCCAGTCGCCGCAGCCTTGAGACCCAGTACTTC | CASRRSLETQYF | TRBV2 | - | TRBJ2-5 | -
TGTGCCAGCCTGAAGGGGGGGCGGACGGGGGAGCTGTTTTTT | CASLKGGRTGELFF | TRBV28 | - | TRBJ2-2 | -
TGCGCCAGCAGCCCTGATAATTCACCCCTCCACTTT | CASSPDNSPLHF | TRBV5-1 | - | TRBJ1-6 | -
TGTGCCAGCAAAGGGGGGTACAGCTCCTACAATGAGCAGTTCTTC | CASKGGYSSYNEQFF | TRBV21-1 | - | TRBJ2-1 | -
TGTGCCATCAGGGACATCGTCGGGGGGCCTGGTGAGCAGTTCTTC | CAIRDIVGGPGEQFF | TRBV10-3 | - | TRBJ2-1 | -
TGTGCCAGCAGTTCTTCCGACAGACCCAATCAGCCCCAGCATTTT | CASSSSDRPNQPQHF | TRBV6-2/TRBV6-3 | - | TRBJ1-5 | -
TGTGCCAGCAGTTACGACAGCGGGGGGTACAATGAGCAGTTCTTC | CASSYDSGGYNEQFF | TRBV27 | TRBD2 | TRBJ2-1 | -
TGTGCCAGCAGCGTAGGTGGGGGACGATACAATGAGCAGTTCTTC | CASSVGGGRYNEQFF | TRBV9 | - | TRBJ2-1 | -
TGTGCCAGCAGCTTAGGCAGGGGGCCCTACAATGAGCAGTTCTTC | CASSLGRGPYNEQFF | TRBV7-9 | TRBD1 | TRBJ2-1 | -
TGTGCCAGTAGTATAGCGGGGGCCAAAAACATTCAGTACTTC | CASSIAGAKNIQYF | TRBV19 | - | TRBJ2-4 | -
TGTGCCAGCAGCTTGGTGGGCGGGGTGCAGTTCTTC | CASSLVGGVQFF | TRBV5-4 | - | TRBJ2-1 | -
TGTGCCAGCTCACTCTCGGCGGGGGATTCGGAGGAAGCTTTCTTT | CASSLSAGDSEEAFF | TRBV18 | - | TRBJ1-1 | -
TGTGCCAGCAGATTTACAGGGGGCACTGAAGCTTTCTTT | CASRFTGGTEAFF | TRBV6-5 | TRBD1 | TRBJ1-1 | -
TGTGCCTGGTTACCCGCGGTGAACACTGAAGCTTTCTTT | CAWLPAVNTEAFF | TRBV30 | - | TRBJ1-1 | -
TGTGCCAGCACCTTAGAGGGTACAAACATTCAGTACTTC | CASTLEGTNIQYF | TRBV12-3/TRBV12-4 | - | TRBJ2-4 | -
TGTGCCAGCTCACCAGATCGGGCGAACATTCAGTACTTC | CASSPDRANIQYF | TRBV18 | - | TRBJ2-4 | -
TGCGCCAGCAGCTTGATTAGCCGAGAGACCCAGTACTTC | CASSLISRETQYF | TRBV5-1 | - | TRBJ2-5 | -
TGCGCCAGCAGCCAAGAGGGGACATCCAATGAGCAGTTCTTC | CASSQEGTSNEQFF | TRBV4-1 | - | TRBJ2-1 | -
TGTGCAAGTCGCCGTTCCCAGGGTCGGAGGTTCCCTAATGGCTACACCTTC | CASRRSQGRRFPNGYTF | TRBV12-2 | - | TRBJ1-2 | -
TGTGCCATCAGTGAGTCTGGGAATCAGCCCCAGCATTTT | CAISESGNQPQHF | TRBV10-3 | - | TRBJ1-5 | -
TGCGCCAGCCAACTAGCGGGCATCAACAATGAGCAGTTCTTC | CASQLAGINNEQFF | TRBV5-1 | TRBD2 | TRBJ2-1 | -
TGTGCCAGCTCACAGGCAGGGACTAGCGGGGGGGCCTCTCGAGAGCAGTACTTC | CASSQAGTSGGASREQYF | TRBV18 | TRBD2 | TRBJ2-7 | once
TGCGCCAGCAGCCAAGATAGGGGGTCGACATCCTACAATGAGCAGTTCTTC | CASSQDRGSTSYNEQFF | TRBV4-1 | - | TRBJ2-1 | -
TGTGCCAGCAGCGAAGGGCGCGCAGCTAACTATGGCTACACCTTC | CASSEGRAANYGYTF | TRBV4-2 | - | TRBJ1-2 | -
TGTGCCAGCGCAAAAACAGGGCCTTTGTGGCAGTTCTTC | CASAKTGPLWQFF | TRBV2 | - | TRBJ2-1 | -
TGCGCCAGCAGCTTGGCGAGGGGAGGGGAAACCTACGAGCAGTACTTC | CASSLARGGETYEQYF | TRBV5-1 | TRBD2 | TRBJ2-7 | -
TGTGCCAGCAGTGAAGCGTCAGGGCCCGCTGAAGCTTTCTTT | CASSEASGPAEAFF | TRBV25-1 | - | TRBJ1-1 | -
TGTGCCTGGTCTTATGGTAACACTGAAGCTTTCTTT | CAWSYGNTEAFF | TRBV30 | - | TRBJ1-1 | -
TGTGCCATCAAAAACTTTTCGGAACACGGAGAAGCTTTCTTT | CAIKNFSEHGEAFF | TRBV10-3 | - | TRBJ1-1 | -
TGTGCCAGCAGCTTTGTTGGGTCTAGGATCTCTGGGGCCAACGTCCTGACTTTC | CASSFVGSRISGANVLTF | TRBV12-1 | - | TRBJ2-6 | -
TGCGCCAGCAGCTTGAGCGGGGGCACAGATACGCAGTATTTT | CASSLSGGTDTQYF | TRBV5-1 | TRBD2 | TRBJ2-3 | -
TGTGCCAGTAGTATAGAACAGGGCTATGGCTACACCTTC | CASSIEQGYGYTF | TRBV19 | - | TRBJ1-2 | once
TGTGCCAGCAGTGAAGCCCAGGGTACGAGAGGCTACACCTTC | CASSEAQGTRGYTF | TRBV6-1 | - | TRBJ1-2 | -
TGTGCCAGCAGTACGAGACAGGGGGCGCATTCACCCCTCCACTTT | CASSTRQGAHSPLHF | TRBV6-5 | TRBD1 | TRBJ1-6 | -
TGTGCCAGTAACTCGGGAAGCTCCTACAATGAGCAGTTCTTC | CASNSGSSYNEQFF | TRBV19 | - | TRBJ2-1 | -
TGCGCCAGCAGCAGAGAACAGGGGTCCGGGTATGGCTACACCTTC | CASSREQGSGYGYTF | TRBV5-1 | TRBD1 | TRBJ1-2 | -
TGTGCCAGCAGCTCCTGGGGGCGCAAGGGGGTAGGTGAAGCTTTCTTT | CASSSWGRKGVGEAFF | TRBV5-4 | - | TRBJ1-1 | -
TGTGCCATCAGTGTCTCCCCAGACTCCTACGAGCAGTACTTC | CAISVSPDSYEQYF | TRBV10-3 | - | TRBJ2-7 | -
TGTGCCAGTAGTCGAAGGACAGGGATTAGTAATTCACCCCTCCACTTT | CASSRRTGISNSPLHF | TRBV19 | TRBD1 | TRBJ1-6 | -
TGCGCCAGCAGCTTAGACATTGCGAGCACCGGGGAGCTGTTTTTT | CASSLDIASTGELFF | TRBV5-1 | - | TRBJ2-2 | -
TGTGCCAGCAGCTTAGCGTTGGGTAAACAGGCAAATAGCAATCAGCCCCAGCATTTT | CASSLALGKQANSNQPQHF | TRBV7-8 | - | TRBJ1-5 | -
TGTGCCAGCAGTCGCTCAGGACTTGAAGCTTTCTTT | CASSRSGLEAFF | TRBV6-5 | - | TRBJ1-1 | -
TGTGCCAGCAGTGACTTGATGACAGGGGATACGCAGTATTTT | CASSDLMTGDTQYF | TRBV2 | TRBD1 | TRBJ2-3 | -
TGTGCCAGCAGCAATACAGTGGGTTTAAACGTTGAAGCTTTCTTT | CASSNTVGLNVEAFF | TRBV21-1 | - | TRBJ1-1 | -
TGCGCCAGCAGCTTTACAGGGGGAAATCAGCCCCAGCATTTT | CASSFTGGNQPQHF | TRBV5-1 | TRBD1 | TRBJ1-5 | -
- | CTSSQVGQGNNSPLHF | TRBV1 | - | TRBJ1-6 | -
TGTGCCAGCACCTCCGACGCCAGAGGGTTCAATGAGCAGTTCTTC | CASTSDARGFNEQFF | TRBV3-1/TRBV3-2 | - | TRBJ2-1 | -
TGTGCCAGTAGAGTTACAGGGGCGGAAGCTTTCTTT | CASRVTGAEAFF | TRBV28 | TRBD1 | TRBJ1-1 | -
TGTGCCAGCAGTGAAGACCCGGACGCAGATACGCAGTATTTT | CASSEDPDADTQYF | TRBV6-1 | - | TRBJ2-3 | once
TGTGCCAAGGACGCTAGTAACACCGGGGAGCTGTTTTTT | CAKDASNTGELFF | TRBV2 | - | TRBJ2-2 | medium-sized
TGCGCCAGCAGCCCAGGGACAGCTGGAAACACCATATATTTT | CASSPGTAGNTIYF | TRBV4-1 | TRBD1 | TRBJ1-3 | -
TGCGCCAGCAGCTTGGCCGCGGAGGAGACCCAGTACTTC | CASSLAAEETQYF | TRBV5-1 | - | TRBJ2-5 | -
TGTGCCAGCAGGAGGACAGTCGGGGTGCAGTATTTT | CASRRTVGVQYF | TRBV12-3/TRBV12-4 | - | TRBJ2-3 | -
TGTGCCAGCAGCCAAGGGTTGGCGGGAGGGCAGGAAAAACTGTTTTTT | CASSQGLAGGQEKLFF | TRBV3-1/TRBV3-2 | - | TRBJ1-4 | -
TGTGCCAGCAGCCCCGGGACTAGCGGGGGGCCTGGCAACACAGATACGCAGTATTTT | CASSPGTSGGPGNTDTQYF | TRBV4-2 | TRBD2 | TRBJ2-3 | -
TGTGCCAGCAGCCCCCCGGGGGGTGAAGCTTTCTTT | CASSPPGGEAFF | TRBV3-1/TRBV3-2 | - | TRBJ1-1 | -